This T cell receptor beta chain was found in a study of Ad26.COV2.S vaccination and SARS-CoV-2 variants. Turning to the study itself: The vaccine Ad26.COV2.S was put into the muscle once, or twice with 56 days between.

Assay: immunoSEQ multiplex PCR; the TCRdb copy retains only in-frame clones and omits some. The data contain roughly 350,000 clones, over 75% of them singletons. This clone was counted once. The target antigen is unknown. Study conclusions and caveats: Recipients of vaccine and of placebo showed similar breadth of their non-spike TCR repertoires. Measures of TCR breadth and depth may have fallen short of total T cell responses. Vaccinated individuals (as opposed to placebo recipients) had higher spike-specific TCR breadth.

The treatment: some 19 received Ad26.COV2.S at low or high dose, single or two shots; roughly five received placebo; per-sample allocation not given. Sampling occurred on day 63 after the first vaccine or placebo injection. V lost 4 bases and J lost 3, with 6 bases in between. The CDR3 is 11 residues long. Per germline, CDR1 SQVTM and CDR2 ANQGSEA. The origin of this receptor is a person between 18 and 65 years old who received the Ad26.COV2.S COVID-19 vaccine or a placebo. The chain employs TRBV29-1 and TRBJ1-1; D gene ambiguous. The source was peripheral blood, collected in a trial of Ad26.COV2.S vaccine versus placebo. CDR3 bases: TGCAGCGTTGCAAGGGACACTGAAGCTTTCTTT. It encodes CSVARDTEAFF.